A single sample is the source of the 4 T cell receptor beta chains below, sequenced in a study of breast tumors, draining lymph nodes, adjacent tissues. Using its own MiXCR run on the multiplex PCR reads, TCRdb lists one record per CDR3 protein. The data show more than 20,000 distinct CDR3 sequences, 50% seen once. Sequencing used breast tumor tissue. The receptors here all came from a female donor with breast cancer. Some clones in this sample may be carry-over from other donors' samples.

This clonotype is medium-sized in the sample. The chain carries TRBV20-1 and TRBJ2-3; 11 nucleotides match TRBD2. The CDR3 covers 16 residues. V trimming: 2 bases; J trimming: 6 bases; junction bases outside the gene matches: 10. The germline V gene encodes CDR1 DFQATT and CDR2 SNEGSKA (reference sequence). CDR3 nucleotide sequence: TGCAGTGCTAGACCCCGGATAGCGGGAGGGCCCGATACGCAGTATTTT. This sequence encodes CSARPRIAGGPDTQYF.

In this sample, this clonotype turned up many times. J is TRBJ2-1 and V is TRBV20-1; TRBD2 might be the D (6 bases). V was cut by 5 bases and J by 0 bases, with 14 bases left in between. CDR3 length: 15 residues. From germline, CDR1 is DFQATT and CDR2 SNEGSKA (reference sequence). The DNA of the CDR3 is TGCAGTGCTCCGGGAGCCCAAAACTCCTACAATGAGCAGTTCTTC. This gives the protein CSAPGAQNSYNEQFF.

This clonotype is classed as medium-sized. CDR3 nucleotides: TGTGCCAGCAGTGACCGCGGGGAAGAAGATACGCAGTATTTT. It specifies CASSDRGEEDTQYF. The chain is built from TRBV6-4 and TRBJ2-3; a weak D match, TRBD2 (6 bases). The germline gives CDR1 MRHNA, CDR2 SNTAGT. V shed 2 bases and J shed 5 bases, with 11 bases lying between them. The CDR3 consists of 14 residues.

V gene TRBV20-1 combines with J gene TRBJ1-4; 7 bases fit TRBD1. The trim removed 2 bases at V and 8 bases at J, leaving 5 bases unmatched. CDR1 and CDR2 from the germline V gene are DFQATT and SNEGSKA (reference sequence). The CDR3 has 13 residues. CDR3 in DNA: TGCAGTGCTAGAAAGACAGGGTGGGAAAAACTGTTTTTT. It is translated as CSARKTGWEKLFF.